This record concerns one TCR beta chain sequence. Its antigen is not identified. The data were produced by immunoSEQ multiplex PCR, yet TCRdb's version contains in-frame clones alone and is incomplete. Found here are under 75,000 clones, roughly nine tenths of them singletons; the top ten hold roughly 2%. This sample is part of a study of OX40 agonist ivuxolimab in advanced cancers. Study context: Patients took ivuxolimab, an agonistic anti-OX40 (CD134) antibody. The study gave patients intravenous ivuxolimab at 0.01 to 10 mg/kg every 2 weeks. The study's findings and limits: Researchers did not determine the expanded peripheral T cells' antigen specificity.

The specimen comprised CD4+ or CD8+ T cells sorted from blood, sampled in a trial of the OX40 agonist ivuxolimab. This clonotype was sampled from an adult with an advanced solid tumor such as melanoma, head and neck, liver or kidney cancer.

The CDR3 loop reads CASSVDRGRSDTQYF. CDR3 nucleotide sequence: TGTGCCAGCAGTGTTGACAGGGGGAGGTCAGATACGCAGTATTTT. The V and J genes are TRBV6-4 and TRBJ2-3, with 9 nucleotides matching TRBD1. This CDR3 is built from 15 residues. V lost 4 bases, J lost 4 bases, and 6 bases stayed unmatched. The V gene's germline CDR1 is MRHNA and CDR2 SNTAGT.